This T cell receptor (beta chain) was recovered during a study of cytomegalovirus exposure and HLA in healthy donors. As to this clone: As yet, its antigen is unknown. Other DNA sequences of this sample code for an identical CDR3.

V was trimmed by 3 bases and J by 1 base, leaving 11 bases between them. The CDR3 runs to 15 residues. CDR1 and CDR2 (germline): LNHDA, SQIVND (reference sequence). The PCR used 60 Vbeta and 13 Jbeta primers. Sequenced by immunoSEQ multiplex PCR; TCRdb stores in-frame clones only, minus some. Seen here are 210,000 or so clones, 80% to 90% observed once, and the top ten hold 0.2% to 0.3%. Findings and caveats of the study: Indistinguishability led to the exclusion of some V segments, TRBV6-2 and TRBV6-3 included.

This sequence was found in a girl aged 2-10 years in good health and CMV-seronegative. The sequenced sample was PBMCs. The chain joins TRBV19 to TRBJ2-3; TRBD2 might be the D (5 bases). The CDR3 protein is CASSIDGVGTDTQYF. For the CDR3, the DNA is TGTGCCAGTAGTATTGACGGGGTAGGCACAGATACGCAGTATTTT.